This TCR beta chain was found in a study of cytomegalovirus exposure and HLA in healthy donors. Findings and limits, study-wide: Cytomegalovirus status was reportedly diagnosed by the classifier with high sensitivity and specificity. Among TCR sequences, most were rare, though some public TCRs appeared in many donors. A list of around 150 TCR beta chains associated with cytomegalovirus was given.

This CDR3 has 14 amino acids. Trimming removed 0 bases from V and 9 bases from J, with 12 bases in between. From germline, CDR1 is MNHEY and CDR2 SVGAGI. Of note for this clone: Its antigen is currently unknown.

Repertoires were generated with immunoSEQ multiplex PCR, while TCRdb's copy carries only in-frame clones and drops some. Of approximately 230,000 clones listed, approximately 84% were seen once; the top ten hold around 12%. Among the 90 to 150 subjects of the validation cohort, separate from the approximately 700-subject first cohort, were the donors. Source material: PBMCs. This chain links TRBV6-5 with TRBJ2-1; TRBD1 might be the D (6 bases). This sequence was found in a young man in good health and CMV-seropositive. The CDR3 reads CASSYSQDRGEQFF. The CDR3 coding sequence is TGTGCCAGCAGTTACTCGCAGGACAGAGGTGAGCAGTTCTTC.